These 20 T cell receptor beta chains came from one sample sequenced in a study of control samples from healthy donors and cancer patients. Clones were sequenced by immunoSEQ multiplex PCR, and TCRdb holds only the in-frame ones, with some missing. The profile shows about 100,000 clones, less than 90% of them singletons. The sequencing input was blood. Receptors were obtained from a woman between 45 and 60 years old in good health.

This clone has just one count. The rearrangement uses TRBV27 and TRBJ2-5; TRBD2 aligns across 13 bases. Looked up from germline, CDR1 is MNHEY and CDR2 is SMNVEV (reference sequence). The CDR3 sequence is 15 residues long. J gave up 4 bases and V 6 bases, and 5 bases lay outside the gene matches. Written as DNA, the CDR3 is TGTGCCAGCAGCCCACTAGCGGGGGGGCTAGAGACCCAGTACTTC. Residues: CASSPLAGGLETQYF.

The chain is built from TRBV30 and TRBJ1-2, with D possibly matching TRBD1 (5 bases). In germline, CDR1 is GTSNPN, CDR2 SVGIG (reference sequence). This CDR3 is 18 amino acids long. V was trimmed by 5 bases and J by 5 bases, leaving 30 bases between them. The CDR3 here is CAWDKIPPTTDRDYGYTF. The CDR3 DNA reads as TGTGCCTGGGACAAGATCCCCCCCACCACAGACAGAGATTATGGCTACACCTTC.

The V call is TRBV7-2, the J call TRBJ2-7; D is unresolved. This CDR3 contains 15 residues. Germline CDR1 reads SGHTA; CDR2 reads FQGNSA. V lost 2 bases and J lost 2, with 13 bases in between. The CDR3: CASSLSLGATYEQYV. For the CDR3, the DNA is TGTGCCAGCAGCTTAAGTTTGGGCGCAACCTACGAGCAGTACGTC.

This clone has a single count. V gene TRBV11-2 combines with J gene TRBJ1-4; D may be TRBD1 (6 bases). Trimming removed 4 bases from V and 0 bases from J, with 15 bases in between. This CDR3 spans 17 amino acids. Per the germline V gene, CDR1 is SGHAT and CDR2 is FQNNGV. In DNA form, the CDR3 reads TGTGCCAGCAGCTCTATCCGGGACACCGCAACTAATGAAAAACTGTTTTTT. Protein: CASSSIRDTATNEKLFF.

The rearrangement uses TRBV19 and TRBJ1-6; D remains ambiguous. The V end lost 0 bases, the J end lost 9 bases, and 15 bases lay between the germline ends. The germline V gene has CDR1 LNHDA and CDR2 SQIVND (reference sequence). CDR3 length: 16 amino acids. This CDR3 reads CASSIDPEATPSPLHF. The CDR3, as DNA: TGTGCCAGTAGTATAGATCCGGAGGCGACTCCTTCACCCCTCCACTTT.

The J gene is TRBJ2-1, the V gene TRBV2; TRBD2 aligns across 9 bases. V lost 8 bases to trimming and J lost 4 bases; unmatched junction nucleotides: 9. This CDR3 is built from 15 residues. CDR1 is SNHLY and CDR2 is FYNNEI in the germline V gene. The CDR3 is CASRIGTSFYNEQFF. The CDR3 DNA reads as TGTGCCAGCCGGATTGGGACTAGCTTTTACAATGAGCAGTTCTTC.

The chain uses TRBV14 and TRBJ1-5; D unresolved. The CDR3 is made up of 13 amino acids. CDR1 SGHDN and CDR2 FVKESK come from the germline V gene. The ends were cut back, 2 bases at V and 0 bases at J, with 2 bases in the middle. The CDR3 is CASSQFSNQPQHF. CDR3 nucleotide sequence: TGTGCCAGCAGCCAATTTAGCAATCAGCCCCAGCATTTT. The variable domain in full, completed from reference TRBV14 and TRBJ1-5, reads EAGVTQFPSHSVIEKGQTVTLRCDPISGHDNLYWYRRVMGKEIKFLLHFVKESKQDESGMPNNRFLAERTGGTYSTLKVQPAELEDSGVYFCASSQFSNQPQHFGDGTRLSIL.

The V call is TRBV24-1, the J call TRBJ2-2, with D possibly matching TRBD1 (5 bases). CDR3 size: 12 residues. Looked up from germline, CDR1 is KGHDR and CDR2 is SFDVKD. V was clipped by 11 bases and J by 6 bases, with 12 bases between them. The CDR3 reads CAISPGPGELFF. In DNA form, the CDR3 reads TGTGCCATCAGCCCAGGGCCCGGGGAGCTGTTTTTT.

The rearrangement uses TRBV9 and TRBJ2-1; TRBD2 matches 10 bases. V shed 3 bases and J 6 bases; nucleotides not matched to a gene: 6. The CDR3 totals 15 residues. The germline V gene has CDR1 SGDLS and CDR2 YYNGEE. The CDR3 loop reads CASSASGSGVNEQFF. The CDR3 DNA sequence: TGTGCCAGCAGCGCTAGCGGGAGTGGGGTCAATGAGCAGTTCTTC.

The V and J genes are TRBV7-2 and TRBJ1-5; no clear D. Germline V gives CDR1 SGHTA, CDR2 FQGNSA. V was clipped by 5 bases and J by 2 bases, with 13 bases between them. The CDR3 extends over 15 amino acids. The CDR3, as DNA: TGTGCCAGCAGCGTCGGTCCGATCGGCAATCAGCCCCAGCATTTT. Encoded protein: CASSVGPIGNQPQHF.

The chain recombines TRBV6-5 with TRBJ2-1; TRBD1 matches at 9 bases. Losses at the gene ends were 5 bases for V and 4 bases for J; bases not matched to a gene: 6. The CDR3 spans 15 residues. CDR1 and CDR2 from the germline V gene are MNHEY and SVGAGI. The CDR3 DNA reads TGTGCCAGCAGTCTGGGGACAGGGAATTACAATGAGCAGTTCTTC. Its protein product is CASSLGTGNYNEQFF.

Details on this clone: Germline is not matched at one junction end, which may reflect a read error. The rearrangement joins TRBV23-1 to TRBJ1-4, with D possibly TRBD1 on 5 matching bases. TRBV23-1 is marked as an open reading frame, function uncertain. This CDR3 has 17 residues. DNA of the CDR3: TGCGCCAGCATTCAAAACGATGCCGGGACGGAGAATGAAAAACTGTTTTTT. This gives the protein CASIQNDAGTENEKLFF.

The gene calls are TRBV29-1 and TRBJ2-1; a possible D gene is TRBD1 (6 bases). Trimming removed 8 bases at V and 0 bases at J, with 14 bases between. The germline V gene encodes CDR1 SQVTM and CDR2 ANQGSEA. The CDR3 spans 14 residues. The CDR3 sequence: CSYRQANSYNEQFF. CDR3 in DNA: TGCAGCTACCGACAGGCAAACTCCTACAATGAGCAGTTCTTC.

The chain has TRBV6-2 or TRBV6-3 and TRBJ1-1; D call uncertain. The CDR3 spans 17 residues. Looked up from germline, CDR1 is MNHEY and CDR2 is SVGEGT. The V gene lost 0 bases and the J gene lost 0 bases, with 14 bases spanning the gap. The CDR3 reads CASSYSRLRGMNTEAFF. The CDR3 nucleotides are TGTGCCAGCAGTTACTCGAGGTTGCGCGGTATGAACACTGAAGCTTTCTTT.

This clone was detected a few times. The chain is built from TRBV7-9 and TRBJ1-2; D gene unclear. Between the trimmed V and J ends, which lost 4 bases and 0 bases, there was a span of 12 bases. In germline, CDR1 is SEHNR, CDR2 FQNEAQ (reference sequence). This CDR3 has 15 residues. CDR3 coding DNA: TGTGCCAGCAGCTCCCGCCCAGAGACTAACTATGGCTACACCTTC. It codes for CASSSRPETNYGYTF.

V and J are TRBV14 and TRBJ2-5, with D possibly TRBD2 on 6 matching bases. V lost 0 bases and J 5 bases, leaving 16 bases between the germline ends. Germline V CDR1 and CDR2: SGHDN, FVKESK. The CDR3 contains 16 residues. The CDR3, as DNA: TGTGCCAGCAGCCAAGATCGGGGGACCGGGGTGGAGACCCAGTACTTC. Protein: CASSQDRGTGVETQYF.

V usage is TRBV7-2 and J usage is TRBJ1-6; maybe TRBD1 (5 bases). V was shortened by 4 bases and J by 10 bases, with 17 bases between the two germline ends. Looked up from germline, CDR1 is SGHTA and CDR2 is FQGNSA. The CDR3 covers 15 residues. DNA for the CDR3: TGTGCCAGCAGCTGGAGGGGCAGGGAAGGGTCACCCCTCCACTTT. Amino acids: CASSWRGREGSPLHF.

The chain couples TRBV7-2 to TRBJ1-6, with D possibly TRBD1 on 5 matching bases. The CDR3 consists of 14 residues. The V end lost 3 bases, the J end lost 10 bases, and 13 bases lay between the germline ends. Germline V CDR1 and CDR2: SGHTA, FQGNSA. The CDR3 is CASSFKGMGSPLHF. CDR3 in DNA: TGTGCCAGCAGCTTTAAGGGGATGGGATCACCCCTCCACTTT.

The sample holds a few counts of this clone. V gene TRBV24-1 combines with J gene TRBJ2-3; possible D gene TRBD1, 5 bases. The CDR3 runs 15 residues. Germline V gives CDR1 KGHDR, CDR2 SFDVKD. Trimming removed 4 bases at V and 0 bases at J, with 10 bases between. CDR3 bases: TGTGCCACCAGTGAGGCAGGGCCTAGCACAGATACGCAGTATTTT. Protein: CATSEAGPSTDTQYF.

Ten or more counts support this clone. The V call is TRBV5-1, the J call TRBJ1-1; no clear D gene. The CDR3 spans 16 residues. V was trimmed by 0 bases and J by 0 bases, leaving 12 bases between them. Germline lookup yields CDR1 SGHRS and CDR2 YFSETQ. The CDR3 DNA is TGCGCCAGCAGCTTGGGACATCGGGATGTGAACACTGAAGCTTTCTTT. This gives the protein CASSLGHRDVNTEAFF.